The sequence of this T cell receptor (beta chain) was determined in a study of cytomegalovirus exposure and HLA in healthy donors. Study details: Genotyping of some 400 donors showed that about 84% belonged to the Caucasian-associated ancestry cluster. Overall study results and limits: Some V segments, TRBV6-2 and TRBV6-3 among them, were indistinguishable and were therefore excluded.

The PCR employed 60 Vbeta primers together with 13 Jbeta primers. Libraries were prepared by immunoSEQ multiplex PCR; TCRdb keeps only in-frame clonotypes and omits some of them. The sample has about 140,000 clones, over 65% seen once; the top ten hold roughly 2.9%. Points on this clone: Antigen: not known.

Germline CDR1 and CDR2: SGHNT and YYREEE (reference sequence). The CDR3 covers 15 residues. The sample taken for sequencing was PBMCs. The genes are TRBV5-4 and TRBJ2-5; possible D gene TRBD1, 6 bases. The J call may be incorrect, as the DNA end agrees better with TRBJ2-7. This clonotype was obtained from a female donor in good health and CMV-seronegative. The CDR3 DNA reads TGTGCCAGCAGCAACAGGGTAGTGGGCCGCTACGAGCAGTACTTC. Its protein is CASSNRVVGRYEQYF.